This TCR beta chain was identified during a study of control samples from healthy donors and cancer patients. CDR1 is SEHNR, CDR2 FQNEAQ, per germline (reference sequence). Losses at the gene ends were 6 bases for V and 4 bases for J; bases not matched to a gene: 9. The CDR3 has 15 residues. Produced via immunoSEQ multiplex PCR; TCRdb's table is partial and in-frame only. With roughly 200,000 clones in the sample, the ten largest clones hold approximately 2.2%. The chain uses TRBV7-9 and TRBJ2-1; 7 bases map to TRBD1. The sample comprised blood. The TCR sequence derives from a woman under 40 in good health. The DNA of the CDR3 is TGTGCCAGCAGAACAGGGGAGAGAGAGTACAATGAGCAGTTCTTC. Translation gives CASRTGEREYNEQFF. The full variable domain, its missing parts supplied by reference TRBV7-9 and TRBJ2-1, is DTGVSQNPRHKITKRGQNVTFRCDPISEHNRLYWYRQTLGQGPEFLTYFQNEAQLEKSRLLSDRFSAERPKGSFSTLEIQRTEQGDSAMYLCASRTGEREYNEQFFGPGTRLTVL.